Listed below are T cell receptor beta chains from one sample, sequenced in a study of OX40 agonist ivuxolimab in advanced cancers. Only in-frame clones appear in the TCRdb table, and some are missing; sequencing was by immunoSEQ multiplex PCR. The sample includes about 48,000 clones, about 88% of them seen just once. The source material was CD4+ or CD8+ T cells sorted from blood, sampled in a trial of the OX40 agonist ivuxolimab. The origin of the receptors is an adult with an advanced solid tumor such as melanoma, head and neck, liver or kidney cancer. Both conserved end residues are trimmed from each CDR3. Clone size, where shown, is once, few, many, or a class for clones that have expanded.

j_gene: TRBJ1-2; v_gene: TRBV28; abundance: few; CDR3aa: ASTDTRYGYT
j_gene: TRBJ2-1; v_gene: TRBV6-5; abundance: .; CDR3aa: ATSRGASEQF
j_gene: TRBJ2-1; v_gene: TRBV27; abundance: .; CDR3aa: ASSFVGAGGEQF
j_gene: TRBJ1-4; v_gene: TRBV6-6; abundance: .; CDR3aa: ASTYSSAGDSEKLF
j_gene: TRBJ2-3; v_gene: TRBV5-4; abundance: .; CDR3aa: ASNKAGDLRDTQY
j_gene: TRBJ2-6; v_gene: TRBV5-1; abundance: .; CDR3aa: ASSYHRDRVQIGANVLT
j_gene: TRBJ1-1; v_gene: TRBV5-1; abundance: .; CDR3aa: ASSMGHLNTEAF
j_gene: TRBJ2-1; v_gene: TRBV7-2; abundance: .; CDR3aa: ASSMGQGALNEQF
j_gene: TRBJ2-3; v_gene: TRBV6-5; abundance: .; CDR3aa: ASSSGSTDTQY
j_gene: TRBJ2-1; v_gene: TRBV28; abundance: .; CDR3aa: ASSTPSGRAQF
j_gene: TRBJ2-5; v_gene: TRBV5-4; abundance: .; CDR3aa: ASSSTGGRETQY
j_gene: TRBJ2-7; v_gene: TRBV6-6; abundance: .; CDR3aa: ASSSQTGKNYEQY
j_gene: TRBJ2-4; v_gene: TRBV7-9; abundance: .; CDR3aa: ASSLGLAEADIQY
j_gene: TRBJ2-5; v_gene: TRBV5-4; abundance: .; CDR3aa: ASSSHGEETQY
j_gene: TRBJ2-1; v_gene: TRBV18; abundance: .; CDR3aa: ASSPRDTYNEQF
j_gene: TRBJ1-3; v_gene: TRBV4-1; abundance: .; CDR3aa: ASSQGPTLSGNTIY
j_gene: TRBJ1-1; v_gene: TRBV5-5; abundance: .; CDR3aa: ASSLVTMNTEAF
j_gene: TRBJ2-3; v_gene: TRBV5-1; abundance: .; CDR3aa: ASSLGDRPHDTQY
j_gene: TRBJ1-1; v_gene: TRBV11-3; abundance: .; CDR3aa: ASSPAPDREAF
j_gene: TRBJ1-1; v_gene: TRBV28; abundance: .; CDR3aa: ASSPAGGNTEAF
j_gene: TRBJ1-2; v_gene: TRBV4-1; abundance: .; CDR3aa: ASSQGVRGTTDLNYGYT
j_gene: TRBJ1-4; v_gene: TRBV27; abundance: .; CDR3aa: ASGPLATNEKLF
j_gene: TRBJ1-3; v_gene: TRBV6-5; abundance: few; CDR3aa: ASSYRVFGNTIY
j_gene: TRBJ2-7; v_gene: TRBV11-2; abundance: .; CDR3aa: ASSLGGWQY
j_gene: TRBJ2-5; v_gene: TRBV5-4; abundance: .; CDR3aa: ASSQKAGGVETQY
j_gene: TRBJ1-2; v_gene: TRBV30; abundance: once; CDR3aa: ARNAQDNYGYT
j_gene: TRBJ2-3; v_gene: TRBV10-3; abundance: .; CDR3aa: AISEGSVSTDTQY
j_gene: TRBJ2-7; v_gene: TRBV5-1; abundance: .; CDR3aa: ASSLAGDDYEQY
j_gene: TRBJ1-1; v_gene: TRBV6-6; abundance: once; CDR3aa: ASRDTNTEAF
j_gene: TRBJ2-3; v_gene: TRBV18; abundance: .; CDR3aa: ASSPTDTQY
j_gene: TRBJ2-4; v_gene: TRBV28; abundance: .; CDR3aa: ASSPPGTAKNIQY
j_gene: TRBJ2-5; v_gene: TRBV5-1; abundance: once; CDR3aa: ASSPGQESLQETQY
j_gene: TRBJ1-1; v_gene: TRBV18; abundance: .; CDR3aa: ASSPPSGTGLGAF
j_gene: TRBJ2-3; v_gene: TRBV11-2; abundance: few; CDR3aa: ASSLGLAGATDTQY
j_gene: TRBJ1-2; v_gene: TRBV5-1; abundance: few; CDR3aa: ASSWDSDYGYT
j_gene: TRBJ2-3; v_gene: TRBV9; abundance: .; CDR3aa: ASATSALDTQY
j_gene: TRBJ2-2; v_gene: TRBV7-3; abundance: .; CDR3aa: ASSLQPGLAGGILSGELF
j_gene: TRBJ2-3; v_gene: TRBV5-1; abundance: few; CDR3aa: ASMGQLGGTDTQY
j_gene: TRBJ2-1; v_gene: TRBV7-9; abundance: once; CDR3aa: ASTTGAYNEQF
j_gene: TRBJ1-5; v_gene: TRBV9; abundance: .; CDR3aa: ASSAPDSPNYPQH
j_gene: TRBJ2-1; v_gene: TRBV5-4; abundance: .; CDR3aa: ASSLGLAGGGEQF
j_gene: TRBJ2-5; v_gene: TRBV2; abundance: .; CDR3aa: ASSESGGAETQY
j_gene: TRBJ2-1; v_gene: TRBV6-6; abundance: .; CDR3aa: ASSSGLAGYNEQF
j_gene: TRBJ2-5; v_gene: TRBV30; abundance: .; CDR3aa: AWSVKGGETQY
j_gene: TRBJ2-7; v_gene: TRBV18; abundance: .; CDR3aa: ASSIAGVGEQY
j_gene: TRBJ1-3; v_gene: TRBV7-9; abundance: .; CDR3aa: ASSLSVASGNTIY
j_gene: TRBJ2-7; v_gene: TRBV6-6; abundance: .; CDR3aa: ASSYGGSLTYEQY
j_gene: TRBJ2-1; v_gene: TRBV7-9; abundance: .; CDR3aa: ASSFPGTRGNEQF